The entry below describes one TCR beta chain. For each CDR3 protein, TCRdb gives one entry from its re-call of the 5' RACE reads, without DNA. Its table lists more than 300,000 distinct CDR3 sequences. The data were taken from a study of monozygotic twins with inflammatory bowel disease. The specimen was blood. The clonotype was recovered from a human donor with ulcerative colitis or Crohn's disease, or a healthy co-twin of an affected twin (not recorded which).

This chain's CDR3 is CASSQEWELREQYF. The chain recombines TRBV4-2 with TRBJ2-7. This CDR3 spans 14 amino acids. From germline, CDR1 is LGHNA and CDR2 YNFKEQ.